The rows below give T cell receptor beta chains drawn from one sample of a study of T cells expressing NK-cell markers. TCRdb reprocessed the 5' RACE reads; each CDR3 protein has one entry and no DNA is given. This specimen shows roughly 390,000 distinct CDR3 sequences; the ten leading clones hold around 10%. The sequenced sample consisted of blood T cells: a sorted CD56 or NKG2C T cell subset, CD4+ or CD8+ T cells, or bulk PBMC T cells (not recorded which). Receptors were obtained from a woman between 45 and 65 years old in good health. The CDR3 runs from the conserved cysteine through the conserved F or W. The order of the fields is V gene, J gene, CDR3 protein.

v_call: TRBV11-1
j_call: TRBJ2-1
cdr3_aa: CASSLALMAEGDGEQFF

v_call: TRBV15
j_call: TRBJ2-7
cdr3_aa: CATSRVRTGTYEQYF

v_call: TRBV4-1
j_call: TRBJ2-1
cdr3_aa: CASSQQYASGGYEQFF

v_call: TRBV5-5
j_call: TRBJ2-1
cdr3_aa: CASSVDSASNNEQFF

v_call: TRBV18
j_call: TRBJ2-5
cdr3_aa: CASSPGDRGAETQYF

v_call: TRBV5-1
j_call: TRBJ2-3
cdr3_aa: CASSQYPTDTQYF

v_call: TRBV20-1
j_call: TRBJ2-7
cdr3_aa: CSAPGLLGTYEQYF

v_call: TRBV11-3
j_call: TRBJ1-1
cdr3_aa: CASSDQPVMNTEAFF

v_call: TRBV3-1
j_call: TRBJ1-4
cdr3_aa: CASSQGLGRLTFF

v_call: TRBV12-3/TRBV12-4
j_call: TRBJ2-5
cdr3_aa: CASSRPGVGAQYF

v_call: TRBV20-1
j_call: TRBJ2-7
cdr3_aa: CSAFPASLGEQYF

v_call: TRBV24-1
j_call: TRBJ2-2
cdr3_aa: CATAYSGAETGELFF

v_call: TRBV20-1
j_call: TRBJ2-1
cdr3_aa: CSASAISGGLYNEQFF